These 29 T cell receptor beta chains share one sample of origin, sequenced in a study of early T cells in non-severe SARS-CoV-2 infection. TCRdb re-called the 5' RACE reads through MiXCR, storing one row per CDR3 protein. Here the sample spans 30,000 to 40,000 distinct CDR3 sequences, 4.5% to 7% being singletons. This specimen was whole blood, taken at baseline. These TCRs come from an adult who was a healthcare worker with PCR-confirmed SARS-CoV-2 infection or an uninfected control (not recorded which).

This chain connects TRBV5-6 to TRBJ1-2; 7 bases align to TRBD1. The CDR3 runs 15 residues. V gave up 5 bases and J gave up 4 bases; unmatched junction bases: 11. Germline V CDR1 and CDR2: SGHDT, YYEEEE. CDR3 in DNA: TGTGCCAGCAGTACCATGACAGGGATGGCCTATGGCTACACCTTC. Its translation: CASSTMTGMAYGYTF.

This clonotype was observed a few times. The V and J genes are TRBV7-6 and TRBJ2-7; D gene uncertain. Trimming removed 0 bases at V and 4 bases at J, with 10 bases between. CDR1 is SGHVS and CDR2 is FNYEAQ in the germline V gene. The CDR3 is made up of 14 amino acids. The CDR3 region has the DNA TGTGCCAGCAGCTTAGCGGAAGGTACTTACGAGCAGTACTTC. Its protein product is CASSLAEGTYEQYF.

This clonotype was seen many times. The gene calls are TRBV6-1 and TRBJ2-2; no clear D. V was shortened by 2 bases and J by 5 bases, with 6 bases between the two germline ends. The CDR3 runs to 13 residues. Germline V gene data show CDR1 as MNHNS and CDR2 as SASEGT. The DNA for the CDR3 is TGTGCCAGCAGTGAAAGGTCTACCGGGGAGCTGTTTTTT. Its protein is CASSERSTGELFF.

This chain joins TRBV7-6 and TRBJ2-3, with unresolved D. The CDR3 length is 13 residues. The germline V gene has CDR1 SGHVS and CDR2 FNYEAQ. The V end lost 1 base, the J end lost 4 bases, and 6 bases lay between the germline ends. CDR3 region: CASSLEWADTQYF. CDR3 in DNA: TGTGCCAGCAGCTTAGAGTGGGCAGATACGCAGTATTTT.

Many counts were recorded for this clonotype. The chain's CDR3 is CASSLVPGQAANQPQHF. CDR3 nucleotide sequence: TGTGCCAGCAGTTTAGTACCTGGACAGGCCGCTAATCAGCCCCAGCATTTT. The V gene is TRBV27, the J gene TRBJ1-5, with 7 bases aligning to TRBD1. Germline lookup yields CDR1 MNHEY and CDR2 SMNVEV (reference sequence). The trim removed 2 bases at V and 4 bases at J, leaving 11 bases unmatched. This CDR3 comprises 17 residues.

This clonotype was observed at least ten times. J is TRBJ2-1 and V is TRBV10-3, with D maybe TRBD2 (5 bases). Trimming shortened V by 3 bases and J by 5 bases, and 8 bases separated the two germline ends. CDR3 length: 13 residues. Germline lookup yields CDR1 ENHRY and CDR2 SYGVKD. CDR3 protein: CAISERGDNEQFF. The CDR3 DNA sequence: TGTGCCATCAGTGAACGGGGAGACAATGAGCAGTTCTTC.

The chain recombines TRBV5-6 with TRBJ2-1; 9 bases fit TRBD2. The CDR3 runs 15 residues. With V trimmed by 5 bases and J by 1 base, 4 bases remained unmatched. The germline CDR1 and CDR2 sequences are SGHDT and YYEEEE. CDR3 protein: CASSGLATSYNEQFF. CDR3 nucleotides: TGTGCCAGCAGTGGACTAGCGACTTCCTACAATGAGCAGTTCTTC.

This clonotype showed up many times. V usage is TRBV18 and J usage is TRBJ1-1; D not certain. Looked up from germline, CDR1 is KGHSH and CDR2 is LQKENI. V lost 4 bases and J lost 2, with 8 bases in between. The CDR3 runs to 13 residues. This chain's CDR3 is CASSQDANTEAFF. The CDR3 coding sequence is TGTGCCAGCTCACAAGACGCAAACACTGAAGCTTTCTTT.

The rearrangement joins TRBV29-1 to TRBJ2-7, with 9 positions matching TRBD1. This CDR3 spans 13 amino acids. Trimming took 6 bases from V and 2 from J; bases not matched to a gene: 5. Germline V gene data show CDR1 as SQVTM and CDR2 as ANQGSEA. The chain's CDR3 is CSVRDREAYEQYF. The CDR3 DNA follows: TGCAGCGTACGGGACAGGGAGGCCTACGAGCAGTACTTC.

This clonotype came up many times. V and J are TRBV29-1 and TRBJ1-4; 7 bases align to TRBD1. The CDR3 has 14 residues. CDR1 and CDR2 from the germline V gene are SQVTM and ANQGSEA. V lost 3 bases and J lost 0; bases outside the gene matches: 1. CDR3 sequence: CSVEDRPTNEKLFF. The CDR3 nucleotides read TGCAGCGTTGAGGACAGGCCAACTAATGAAAAACTGTTTTTT.

This clonotype was counted ten times or more. This chain connects TRBV18 to TRBJ1-4; D gene ambiguous. Trimming cost V 2 bases and J 0 bases, with 10 bases left between them. Germline V lookup: CDR1 KGHSH, CDR2 LQKENI. There are 16 residues in the CDR3. The CDR3 sequence is CASSPGLFATNEKLFF. The CDR3 coding sequence is TGTGCCAGCTCACCAGGGCTTTTTGCAACTAATGAAAAACTGTTTTTT. Together with reference TRBV18 and TRBJ1-4, the CDR3 gives the full variable domain: NAGVMQNPRHLVRRRGQEARLRCSPMKGHSHVYWYRQLPEEGLKFMVYLQKENIIDESGMPKERFSAEFPKEGPSILRIQQVVRGDSAAYFCASSPGLFATNEKLFFGSGTQLSVL.

CDR3 nucleotides: TGTGCCAGCAAAAGGCAGGGGGCAGATACGCAGTATTTT. Protein sequence: CASKRQGADTQYF. The chain joins TRBV2 to TRBJ2-3; 7 bases are shared with TRBD1. The germline gives CDR1 SNHLY, CDR2 FYNNEI. J gave up 4 bases and V 7 bases, and 5 bases lay outside the gene matches. The CDR3 covers 13 residues.

This clonotype came up many times. The chain joins TRBV27 to TRBJ1-4; D possibly corresponds to TRBD1 (6 bases). The CDR3 extends over 16 amino acids. Germline CDR1 MNHEY, CDR2 SMNVEV (reference sequence). V was shortened by 5 bases and J by 1 base, with 14 bases between the two germline ends. The CDR3 coding sequence is TGTGCCAGCAGTACCCGCCTACAGGGAACTAATGAAAAACTGTTTTTT. It translates to CASSTRLQGTNEKLFF.

V is TRBV5-1 and J is TRBJ1-1; D not resolved. Germline V lookup: CDR1 SGHRS, CDR2 YFSETQ. Between the trimmed V and J ends, which lost 4 bases and 1 base, there was a span of 14 bases. The CDR3 sequence is 15 residues long. In DNA form, the CDR3 reads TGCGCCAGCAGCCCCTCCCCCAGTGAGAACACTGAAGCTTTCTTT. Translation: CASSPSPSENTEAFF.

This clonotype was detected ten times or more. This chain joins TRBV5-1 and TRBJ2-3, with 8 bases lining up with TRBD2. This CDR3 is 15 amino acids long. Germline lookup yields CDR1 SGHRS and CDR2 YFSETQ. J gave up 3 bases and V 4 bases, and 7 bases lay outside the gene matches. The DNA of the CDR3 is TGCGCCAGCAGCCTCCTGGCGGGAGGTACAGATACGCAGTATTTT. It translates to CASSLLAGGTDTQYF.

J is TRBJ1-1 and V is TRBV5-6, with D perhaps matching TRBD1 (6 bases). The germline gives CDR1 SGHDT, CDR2 YYEEEE. V lost 0 bases and J 7 bases, leaving 10 bases between the germline ends. The CDR3 length is 13 residues. The CDR3 region is CASSLVGGGEAFF. The DNA for the CDR3 is TGTGCCAGCAGCTTGGTGGGGGGCGGTGAAGCTTTCTTT.

This clonotype was observed at least ten times. The chain has TRBV5-1 and TRBJ2-5, with 7 bases matching TRBD1. Germline lookup yields CDR1 SGHRS and CDR2 YFSETQ. V lost 1 base, J lost 2 bases, and 5 bases stayed unmatched. This CDR3 is built from 15 residues. CDR3 nucleotides: TGCGCCAGCAGCTTGTTTTCCAGGGGGCAAGAGACCCAGTACTTC. Translating it yields CASSLFSRGQETQYF.

This clonotype was picked up many times. This chain uses TRBV9 with TRBJ2-1; D is ambiguous. Germline V CDR1 and CDR2: SGDLS, YYNGEE. The CDR3 is made up of 16 amino acids. Trimming took off 0 bases at V and 7 bases at J, with 17 bases between the two ends. The DNA for the CDR3 is TGTGCCAGCAGCGTAGGTCAGCGACCAAGGCAAAATGAGCAGTTCTTC. It specifies CASSVGQRPRQNEQFF.

This clonotype came up many times. This chain joins TRBV18 and TRBJ2-2; D call uncertain. Germline V gives CDR1 KGHSH, CDR2 LQKENI. CDR3 size: 13 residues. Trimming took off 3 bases at V and 1 base at J, with 3 bases between the two ends. The CDR3 spells CASSPQNTGELFF. The DNA of the CDR3 is TGTGCCAGCTCACCCCAGAACACCGGGGAGCTGTTTTTT.

There are many counts of this clonotype. The chain is built from TRBV7-8 and TRBJ2-2; tentative D call: TRBD2 (5 bases). The CDR3 is 16 amino acids. Germline CDR1 SGHVS, CDR2 FQNEAQ. The V gene lost 1 base and the J gene lost 1 base, with 10 bases spanning the gap. The CDR3 DNA reads TGTGCCAGCAGCTTAGTAAATCGGGGGAACACCGGGGAGCTGTTTTTT. Translating gives CASSLVNRGNTGELFF.

This clonotype was counted between two and nine times. The CDR3, as DNA: TGTGCCACAACGGGGCTAGATACGCAGTATTTT. Protein product: CATTGLDTQYF. The genes are TRBV10-3 and TRBJ2-3; possibly TRBD1 or TRBD2 for D (5 bases each). The CDR3 runs to 11 residues. The germline CDR1 and CDR2 sequences are ENHRY and SYGVKD. Deletions cut 10 bases from V and 5 bases from J, with 10 bases between.

This clonotype has just one count. V is TRBV20-1 and J is TRBJ2-3; possible D gene TRBD1, 5 bases. V was clipped by 4 bases and J by 3 bases, with 11 bases between them. Germline V CDR1 and CDR2: DFQATT, SNEGSKA (reference sequence). The CDR3 is made up of 13 amino acids. CDR3: CSATRVRTDTQYF. For the CDR3, the DNA is TGCAGTGCTACCAGGGTTAGGACAGATACGCAGTATTTT.

The rearrangement joins TRBV5-4 to TRBJ2-7; TRBD1 matches at 7 bases. The CDR3 has 17 amino acids. V lost 0 bases and J lost 6; bases outside the gene matches: 15. Per germline, CDR1 SGHNT and CDR2 YYREEE (reference sequence). The CDR3 coding sequence is TGTGCCAGCAGCTTGGCCGGGCAGGGGGTATTCCTCGGCGAGCAGTACTTC. Translating gives CASSLAGQGVFLGEQYF.

In its sample, this clonotype was seen many times. The CDR3 is CSARTGYRETQYF. The CDR3 DNA is TGCAGCGCTCGAACGGGGTACCGGGAGACCCAGTACTTC. This chain connects TRBV29-1 to TRBJ2-5; TRBD2 is a possible D gene (5 bases). With 7 bases removed from V and 5 bases from J, the gap between germline ends came to 17 bases. CDR3 length: 13 residues. Germline-derived CDR1 and CDR2 are SQVTM and ANQGSEA.

The rearrangement joins TRBV4-2 to TRBJ2-2; D is tentatively TRBD1 or TRBD2 (5 bases each). Trimming pared 0 bases from V and 7 bases from J, leaving 15 bases between. From germline, CDR1 is LGHNA and CDR2 YNFKEQ. This CDR3 comprises 16 residues. The CDR3 sequence: CASSQDGKGRVGELFF. The CDR3 DNA sequence: TGTGCCAGCAGCCAAGATGGGAAGGGGCGGGTCGGGGAGCTGTTTTTT.

V is TRBV29-1 and J is TRBJ2-1; unclear D gene. The germline gives CDR1 SQVTM, CDR2 ANQGSEA. This CDR3 has 12 residues. Trimming pared 4 bases from V and 3 bases from J, leaving 7 bases between. CDR3 loop: CSVAPNYNEQFF. The CDR3 nucleotides are TGCAGCGTTGCCCCTAACTACAATGAGCAGTTCTTC.

The table lists this clonotype with many counts. CDR3 DNA: TGTGCCACCCTAGACTTCAATACGCAGTATTTT. Translating gives CATLDFNTQYF. The chain is built from TRBV6-5 and TRBJ2-3; D uncertain. The germline V and J ends were trimmed by 10 bases and 7 bases, with 12 bases remaining between them. The CDR3 totals 11 residues. In germline, CDR1 is MNHEY, CDR2 SVGAGI.

The table lists this clonotype with many counts. This rearrangement joins TRBV6-2 or TRBV6-3 to TRBJ1-1; 8 bases match TRBD1. V gave up 6 bases and J gave up 5 bases; unmatched junction bases: 8. Germline lookup yields CDR1 MNHEY and CDR2 SVGEGT. This CDR3 has 14 residues. The CDR3 spells CASSRDTGGTEAFF. The CDR3 DNA reads TGTGCCAGCAGCCGAGACACAGGGGGTACTGAAGCTTTCTTT.

This clonotype was seen at least ten times. The chain carries TRBV20-1 and TRBJ2-7; no reliable D call. From germline, CDR1 is DFQATT and CDR2 SNEGSKA (reference sequence). V was clipped by 3 bases and J by 1 base, with 16 bases between them. This CDR3 is 15 amino acids long. The CDR3, as DNA: TGCAGTGCTAGCGCCAGCTTAAAGGGTTCCTACGAGCAGTACTTC. Translating gives CSASASLKGSYEQYF.